Following are 17 T cell receptor beta chains from one sample sequenced in a study of blood T cell repertoires in COVID-19 (dated by TCRdb to the early 2020s). Receptors were amplified or captured by the immunoSEQ multiplex PCR assay. Entries here come from immuneACCESS through TCRdb and include only in-frame sequences with V and J called. Some clones fail to appear in such tables; in the studies checked, an unresolved V gene covers under half of the shortfall, and the cause of the remainder is unknown. A total of around 300,000 clones appear in this sample, about nine tenths of them only once. The ten largest clones add up to 2.2% of the sample. Sequencing used peripheral blood. Every receptor here comes from a woman aged 25 to 39 with COVID-19, enrolled during active disease.

V gene TRBV14 combines with J gene TRBJ2-1, with 12 bases that match TRBD2. The length of the CDR3 is 17 residues. Germline V gene data show CDR1 as SGHDN and CDR2 as FVKESK. Trimming removed 4 bases from V and 8 bases from J; junction bases left unmatched: 12. CDR3 in amino acids: CASSRDVTSGSNHEQFF. For the CDR3, the DNA is TGTGCCAGCAGCCGCGATGTGACTAGCGGGAGTAACCATGAGCAGTTCTTC.

This clone was seen a single time. J is TRBJ1-2 and V is TRBV30, with TRBD1 as a possible D gene (5 bases). Germline values: CDR1 GTSNPN, CDR2 SVGIG (reference sequence). The CDR3 is made up of 13 amino acids. Trimming removed 2 bases from V and 6 bases from J, with 13 bases in between. CDR3 nucleotide sequence: TGTGCCTGGAGTCCCTCAGGGAAGGATGGCTACACCTTC. Residues: CAWSPSGKDGYTF.

The chain links TRBV29-1 to TRBJ2-1; 7 bases align to TRBD2. The CDR3 consists of 13 residues. The germline CDR1 and CDR2 sequences are SQVTM and ANQGSEA. With 6 bases clipped from V and 5 bases from J, the junction kept 7 bases outside the gene matches. The DNA of the CDR3 is TGCAGCGTCCGACTAGCTTTCAACAATGAGCAGTTCTTC. This translates into CSVRLAFNNEQFF.

V is TRBV7-9 and J is TRBJ2-4, with D unresolved. The CDR3 is made up of 12 amino acids. V lost 5 bases and J lost 2, with 4 bases in between. Germline V gene data show CDR1 as SEHNR and CDR2 as FQNEAQ (reference sequence). Written as DNA, the CDR3 is TGTGCCAGCAGCACACCCAAAAACATTCAGTACTTC. This encodes CASSTPKNIQYF.

The chain links TRBV14 to TRBJ2-1; 8 nucleotides align to TRBD1. The germline gives CDR1 SGHDN, CDR2 FVKESK. Trimming removed 4 bases from V and 9 bases from J; junction bases left unmatched: 2. The CDR3 is made up of 12 amino acids. The CDR3 DNA follows: TGTGCCAGCAGCCCGGGACAGGCTGAGCAGTTCTTC. Protein product: CASSPGQAEQFF.

The V gene is TRBV5-4, the J gene TRBJ2-7; 8 bases map to TRBD1. V lost 4 bases and J lost 1; bases outside the gene matches: 4. Germline V gene data show CDR1 as SGHNT and CDR2 as YYREEE (reference sequence). This CDR3 contains 14 residues. The CDR3 spells CASSTRTGSYEQYF. In DNA form, the CDR3 reads TGTGCCAGCAGCACCCGGACAGGGTCCTACGAGCAGTACTTC.

The sample holds one count of this clone. This chain connects TRBV19 to TRBJ2-1, with D possibly matching TRBD1 (7 bases). The CDR3 has 14 amino acids. Germline V gene data show CDR1 as LNHDA and CDR2 as SQIVND (reference sequence). The V end was cut by 4 bases, the J end by 7 bases, with 14 bases between. The CDR3 spells CASSTQGGMNEQFF. The CDR3 DNA follows: TGTGCCAGTAGTACCCAGGGGGGAATGAATGAGCAGTTCTTC.

The CDR3 loop is CASSLGGAGQGYEQYF. In DNA form, the CDR3 reads TGTGCCAGCAGCTTAGGTGGGGCGGGACAGGGCTACGAGCAGTACTTC. The rearrangement links TRBV7-9 to TRBJ2-7; TRBD1 matches at 9 bases. Looked up from germline, CDR1 is SEHNR and CDR2 is FQNEAQ (reference sequence). This CDR3 comprises 16 residues. V was pared by 1 base and J by 3 bases, with 7 bases of the junction left unmatched.

This clone was picked up one time. The rearrangement joins TRBV6-2 or TRBV6-3 to TRBJ2-7; D might be TRBD2 (6 bases). This CDR3 has 14 residues. CDR1 and CDR2 (germline): MNHEY, SVGEGT. The germline V and J ends were trimmed by 2 bases and 6 bases, with 14 bases remaining between them. The CDR3 region has the DNA TGTGCCAGCAGTTACGCCGGGAGTAGCGGCGAGCAGTACTTC. Residues: CASSYAGSSGEQYF.

The J gene is TRBJ1-1, the V gene TRBV6-5; possible D gene TRBD1, 6 bases. V was shortened by 1 base and J by 3 bases, with 12 bases between the two germline ends. From germline, CDR1 is MNHEY and CDR2 SVGAGI. The CDR3 has 15 amino acids. CDR3 in DNA: TGTGCCAGCAGTTACTTGGTGGGGGGGCACACTGAAGCTTTCTTT. It specifies CASSYLVGGHTEAFF.

V is TRBV11-2 and J is TRBJ2-1, with 9 nucleotides matching TRBD2. The germline gives CDR1 SGHAT, CDR2 FQNNGV. V was pared by 6 bases and J by 0 bases, with 9 bases of the junction left unmatched. CDR3 length: 17 residues. This CDR3 is CASSSGREGSSYNEQFF. CDR3 coding DNA: TGTGCCAGCAGTTCGGGGCGGGAGGGGAGCTCCTACAATGAGCAGTTCTTC. Full variable domain (outside the CDR3, taken from reference TRBV11-2 and TRBJ2-1): EAGVAQSPRYKIIEKRQSVAFWCNPISGHATLYWYQQILGQGPKLLIQFQNNGVVDDSQLPKDRFSAERLKGVDSTLKIQPAKLEDSAVYLCASSSGREGSSYNEQFFGPGTRLTVL.

The genes are TRBV18 and TRBJ1-1, with D perhaps matching TRBD1 (6 bases). Trimming shortened V by 0 bases and J by 1 base, and 6 bases separated the two germline ends. Germline values: CDR1 KGHSH, CDR2 LQKENI. This CDR3 has 14 amino acids. The DNA of the CDR3 is TGTGCCAGCTCACCACCGGGACAGAACACTGAAGCTTTCTTT. Its protein is CASSPPGQNTEAFF.

The chain has TRBV5-4 and TRBJ1-3; D remains unclear. This CDR3 comprises 15 residues. From germline, CDR1 is SGHNT and CDR2 YYREEE (reference sequence). V was shortened by 0 bases and J by 0 bases, with 7 bases between the two germline ends. CDR3 in DNA: TGTGCCAGCAGCTTGGGGCACCCCTCTGGAAACACCATATATTTT. Amino acids: CASSLGHPSGNTIYF.

This clone was recorded once. This chain connects TRBV27 to TRBJ2-7, with 7 bases fitting TRBD1. Trimming cost V 8 bases and J 2 bases; bases outside gene matches: 9. CDR3 length equals 14 residues. Germline V gene data show CDR1 as MNHEY and CDR2 as SMNVEV (reference sequence). The CDR3 coding sequence is TGTGCCAGCCCCCCACCCGGGACAGCCTACGAGCAGTACTTC. Translating gives CASPPPGTAYEQYF.

The rearrangement uses TRBV6-9 and TRBJ2-5; D remains unclear. Between the trimmed V and J ends, which lost 1 base and 0 bases, there was a span of 9 bases. The CDR3 covers 15 residues. Germline V gene sequence: CDR1 MNHGY, CDR2 SVAAGI. CDR3 sequence: CASSYFLRNQETQYF. In DNA form, the CDR3 reads TGTGCCAGCAGTTATTTTTTGCGGAACCAAGAGACCCAGTACTTC.

The chain joins TRBV24-1 to TRBJ2-2; tentative D call: TRBD1 (6 bases). Trimming pared 9 bases from V and 2 bases from J, leaving 12 bases between. The CDR3 sequence is 14 residues long. The germline gives CDR1 KGHDR, CDR2 SFDVKD. The CDR3 here is CATEGRGNTGELFF. CDR3 sequence (DNA): TGTGCCACCGAAGGCAGGGGAAACACCGGGGAGCTGTTTTTT.

The V and J genes are TRBV30 and TRBJ2-7, with TRBD2 as a possible D gene (5 bases). The CDR3 has 14 residues. V shed 0 bases and J shed 0 bases, with 9 bases lying between them. Per germline, CDR1 GTSNPN and CDR2 SVGIG (reference sequence). CDR3 in amino acids: CAWSVGGSSYEQYF. CDR3 sequence (DNA): TGTGCCTGGAGTGTAGGAGGTAGCTCCTACGAGCAGTACTTC. The complete variable domain, with remaining parts taken from reference TRBV30 and TRBJ2-7, reads SQTIHQWPATLVQPVGSPLSLECTVEGTSNPNLYWYRQAAGRGLQLLFYSVGIGQISSEVPQNLSASRPQDRQFILSSKKLLLSDSGFYLCAWSVGGSSYEQYFGPGTRLTVT.